Listed below are T cell receptor beta chains from one sample, sequenced in a study of memory CD4+ T cells and cytomegalovirus serostatus. Produced via immunoSEQ multiplex PCR; TCRdb's table is partial and in-frame only. Among approximately 26,000 clones, about 80% were seen once, and the ten largest hold approximately 0.68%. Sequenced material: memory CD4+ T cells from blood. The receptors here all came from an adult in good health and CMV-seronegative. Each CDR3 is given with its conserved first and last residue. D genes are given only for firm matches. Clone size is stated in some rows and not others, as once, few, many or a class when expanded.

v_call: TRBV19
d_call: -
clone_size: -
cdr3_length: 14
j_call: TRBJ1-1
cdr3_aa: CASRTGTLDTEAFF
cdr3_nt: TGTGCCAGTAGAACAGGGACCTTGGACACTGAAGCTTTCTTT

v_call: TRBV7-9
d_call: -
clone_size: -
cdr3_length: 16
j_call: TRBJ2-6
cdr3_aa: CASSQPPGAGANVLTF
cdr3_nt: TGTGCCAGCAGCCAACCTCCGGGGGCCGGGGCCAACGTCCTGACTTTC

v_call: TRBV6-5
d_call: -
clone_size: -
cdr3_length: 13
j_call: TRBJ1-1
cdr3_aa: CASSYSRGAEAFF
cdr3_nt: TGTGCCAGCAGTTACTCCAGGGGCGCTGAAGCTTTCTTT

v_call: TRBV6-1
d_call: TRBD2
clone_size: -
cdr3_length: 15
j_call: TRBJ2-5
cdr3_aa: CASSAGTSRAGAQYF
cdr3_nt: TGTGCCAGCAGTGCAGGGACTAGCCGAGCGGGGGCCCAGTACTTC

v_call: TRBV5-1
d_call: -
clone_size: few
cdr3_length: 14
j_call: TRBJ1-1
cdr3_aa: CASSLVRGSTEAFF
cdr3_nt: TGCGCCAGCAGCTTGGTACGGGGTAGCACTGAAGCTTTCTTT

v_call: TRBV6-1
d_call: TRBD1
clone_size: -
cdr3_length: 15
j_call: TRBJ1-4
cdr3_aa: CASSEGQGAYEKLFF
cdr3_nt: TGTGCCAGCAGTGAAGGGCAGGGGGCCTATGAAAAACTGTTTTTT

v_call: TRBV7-2
d_call: TRBD1
clone_size: few
cdr3_length: 14
j_call: TRBJ1-4
cdr3_aa: CASSEGAGHGKLFF
cdr3_nt: TGTGCCAGCAGCGAGGGGGCAGGGCATGGAAAACTGTTTTTT

v_call: TRBV19
d_call: TRBD2
clone_size: -
cdr3_length: 16
j_call: TRBJ2-1
cdr3_aa: CASSPARGGGSYEQFF
cdr3_nt: TGTGCCAGTAGCCCCGCGAGGGGCGGGGGGTCCTATGAGCAGTTCTTC

v_call: TRBV19
d_call: TRBD1
clone_size: once
cdr3_length: 14
j_call: TRBJ1-1
cdr3_aa: CASSIDQGGLQAFF
cdr3_nt: TGTGCCAGTAGTATAGATCAGGGGGGCCTACAAGCTTTCTTT

v_call: TRBV7-2
d_call: TRBD1
clone_size: -
cdr3_length: 15
j_call: TRBJ2-7
cdr3_aa: CASSLVGDRNYEQYF
cdr3_nt: TGTGCCAGCAGCTTAGTCGGGGACAGGAACTACGAGCAGTACTTC

v_call: TRBV19
d_call: -
clone_size: -
cdr3_length: 18
j_call: TRBJ1-1
cdr3_aa: CASSIVAPGTTSRTEAFF
cdr3_nt: TGTGCCAGTAGTATAGTGGCCCCGGGGACCACAAGTAGGACTGAAGCTTTCTTT

v_call: TRBV10-2
d_call: TRBD1
clone_size: few
cdr3_length: 13
j_call: TRBJ1-6
cdr3_aa: CASRETGVSPLHF
cdr3_nt: TGCGCCAGCAGGGAGACAGGGGTATCACCCCTCCACTTT

v_call: TRBV28
d_call: -
clone_size: -
cdr3_length: 13
j_call: TRBJ1-2
cdr3_aa: CASSPRGWYGYTF
cdr3_nt: TGTGCCAGCAGTCCCCGGGGTTGGTATGGCTACACCTTC

v_call: TRBV5-1
d_call: -
clone_size: -
cdr3_length: 14
j_call: TRBJ2-5
cdr3_aa: CASSTGRIQETQYF
cdr3_nt: TGCGCCAGCAGCACGGGACGGATCCAAGAGACCCAGTACTTC

v_call: TRBV5-5
d_call: TRBD2
clone_size: once
cdr3_length: 15
j_call: TRBJ2-7
cdr3_aa: CASSMTSGGTYEQYF
cdr3_nt: TGTGCCAGCAGCATGACTAGCGGGGGGACCTACGAGCAGTACTTC

v_call: TRBV4-1
d_call: -
clone_size: -
cdr3_length: 13
j_call: TRBJ1-6
cdr3_aa: CASSQERNSPLHF
cdr3_nt: TGCGCCAGCAGCCAAGAGAGGAATTCACCCCTCCACTTT

v_call: TRBV19
d_call: -
clone_size: -
cdr3_length: 13
j_call: TRBJ1-2
cdr3_aa: CASRPDRNYGYTF
cdr3_nt: TGTGCCAGCCGCCCCGACAGAAACTATGGCTACACCTTC

v_call: TRBV5-1
d_call: TRBD1
clone_size: -
cdr3_length: 14
j_call: TRBJ2-7
cdr3_aa: CASSLVGQNYEQYF
cdr3_nt: TGCGCCAGCAGCTTGGTGGGACAGAACTACGAGCAGTACTTC

v_call: TRBV5-4
d_call: TRBD1
clone_size: -
cdr3_length: 17
j_call: TRBJ2-5
cdr3_aa: CASSLAGQGATKETQYF
cdr3_nt: TGTGCCAGCAGCTTGGCCGGACAGGGAGCGACTAAAGAGACCCAGTACTTC

v_call: TRBV5-1
d_call: TRBD2
clone_size: -
cdr3_length: 16
j_call: TRBJ2-1
cdr3_aa: CASSSGTSGAYNEQFF
cdr3_nt: TGCGCCAGCAGCTCCGGGACTAGCGGGGCCTACAATGAGCAGTTCTTC

v_call: TRBV6-5
d_call: -
clone_size: -
cdr3_length: 15
j_call: TRBJ1-5
cdr3_aa: CASSSHVGQNQPQHF
cdr3_nt: TGTGCCAGCAGTTCCCACGTGGGCCAAAATCAGCCCCAGCATTTT

v_call: TRBV2
d_call: -
clone_size: few
cdr3_length: 12
j_call: TRBJ2-7
cdr3_aa: CASRANNWEQYF
cdr3_nt: TGTGCCAGCAGGGCAAATAATTGGGAGCAGTACTTC

v_call: TRBV15
d_call: TRBD1
clone_size: once
cdr3_length: 15
j_call: TRBJ1-1
cdr3_aa: CATSRDRLMNTEAFF
cdr3_nt: TGTGCCACCAGCAGGGACAGGTTGATGAACACTGAAGCTTTCTTT

v_call: TRBV18
d_call: -
clone_size: few
cdr3_length: 14
j_call: TRBJ2-1
cdr3_aa: CASSLNSGDNEQFF
cdr3_nt: TGTGCCAGCTCACTAAATAGCGGCGACAATGAGCAGTTCTTC

v_call: TRBV7-6
d_call: -
clone_size: -
cdr3_length: 14
j_call: TRBJ2-7
cdr3_aa: CASRLHHGTYEQYF
cdr3_nt: TGTGCCAGCAGATTACACCACGGAACCTACGAGCAGTACTTC

v_call: TRBV4-2
d_call: -
clone_size: -
cdr3_length: 15
j_call: TRBJ1-2
cdr3_aa: CASSQGATGPYGYTF
cdr3_nt: TGTGCCAGCAGCCAAGGAGCTACAGGGCCCTATGGCTACACCTTC

v_call: TRBV10-3
d_call: TRBD1
clone_size: once
cdr3_length: 15
j_call: TRBJ1-2
cdr3_aa: CAISESTGTVYGYTF
cdr3_nt: TGTGCCATCAGTGAGTCGACGGGGACAGTCTATGGCTACACCTTC